The 2 T cell receptor delta chains reported below all come from one sample, sequenced in a study of Vγ9Vδ2 T cells in congenital toxoplasmosis (dated by TCRdb to about 2021). Sequencing instrument: Illumina MiSeq. cDNA was generated in one tube by template-switch reverse transcription with TRGC- and TRDC-specific primers, using SuperScript II. The TRGC primer was designed so that it binds both the TRGC1 and the TRGC2 constant genes. TCRdb called clones from the public reads with CATT, and repeated DNA sequences were later combined into one row. The sample contains around 820 delta-chain clones, about 25% of them found a single time. Around a quarter of the sample is held by the ten biggest clonotypes. Sequenced material: gamma-delta T cells from blood. The receptor source for this set is a child under 10 years old born to a mother with Toxoplasma gondii infection during pregnancy, either congenitally infected or uninfected (not recorded which).

As regards this clone: TCRdb's entry gives the protein of a much larger clone, which mismatches this DNA's translation at residue 8, likely from a read error; the protein reported here is translated from the DNA. This chain links TRDV3 with TRDJ1; 9 bases fit TRDD2. The J gene, absent from TCRdb, was called here by matching the DNA to germline. CDR3 length equals 18 residues. V gave up 3 bases and J gave up 1 base; unmatched junction bases: 18. In germline, CDR1 is TVYSNPD, CDR2 GDNSRS (reference sequence). CDR3 protein: CAFGLPTINYWATDKLIF. The CDR3 region has the DNA TGTGCCTTCGGCCTTCCTACGATCAACTACTGGGCCACCGATAAACTCATCTTT.

In its sample, this clone was seen a few times. A far larger clone is a single base away, which makes a read error likely. The chain carries TRDV1 and TRDJ1, with TRDD3 matching over 13 bases. Germline V lookup: CDR1 TSWWSYY, CDR2 QGS. The CDR3 covers 19 residues. The DNA for the CDR3 is TGTGCTCTTGGGGAACTGTGGGGTACTGGGGGATACGGGACCGTTAAACTCATCTTT. It specifies CALGELWGTGGYGTVKLIF.